This T cell receptor beta chain was retrieved from a study of blood T cells in healthy people across ages. Study-level findings and limits: Unsorted PBMCs ruled out conclusive naive versus antigen-experienced comparison. Not knowing donor CMV status may have confounded expanded clonotype changes.

Total RNA extraction produced at least 6 micrograms (per sample) for the study. The second PCR ran about 7 to 12 cycles with a sample-barcoded 5' primer and J-beta primers. TCRdb fed the 5' RACE reads into MiXCR, producing one record per CDR3 protein. This table holds roughly 800,000 distinct CDR3 sequences, 25% found once. Germline V gene data show CDR1 as DFQATT and CDR2 as SNEGSKA (reference sequence). Trimming stripped 5 bases from V and 4 bases from J, with 14 bases between. The CDR3 runs to 13 residues. This clonotype has a handful of counts. Its antigen is as yet unknown. The sample was also linked to a second study, of T cells of mothers and their children. As that report states: The sample comes from 8 or 9 healthy Caucasian donors: mothers and children.

This clonotype was sampled from a boy younger than 18 in good health. Source material: blood. This sequence joins TRBV20-1 and TRBJ2-5, with a possible D match to TRBD2 (7 bases). The CDR3 nucleotides are TGCAGTGCTTGGGGGGCGGGAGCAGAGACCCAGTACTTC. Translation: CSAWGAGAETQYF.